The 22 T cell receptor beta chains in this list originate from one sample, sequenced in a study of CD8 T cells in ankylosing spondylitis. TCRdb reprocessed the 5' RACE reads via MiXCR and lists one record per CDR3 protein. Counted here are about 150,000 distinct CDR3 sequences, around two fifths occurring once; the ten biggest clones make up 13% to 15%. Sequences were obtained from synovial fluid, either unsorted or a sorted T cell fraction (not recorded which). The source of these receptors is a male donor with ankylosing spondylitis.

The chain uses TRBV30 and TRBJ2-6, with D hard to call. CDR3 size: 14 residues. V shed 4 bases and J shed 0 bases, with 7 bases lying between them. The V gene's germline CDR1 is GTSNPN and CDR2 SVGIG (reference sequence). The CDR3 is CAWIGASGANVLTF. The CDR3 nucleotides are TGTGCCTGGATCGGCGCCTCTGGGGCCAACGTCCTGACTTTC.

J is TRBJ1-1 and V is TRBV20-1; 7 bases map to TRBD1. The ends lost 5 bases at V and 2 bases at J; junction bases unmatched: 8. Germline CDR1 reads DFQATT; CDR2 reads SNEGSKA (reference sequence). The CDR3 loop spans 14 amino acids. CDR3 sequence: CSAVPGTVNTEAFF. The CDR3 bases are TGCAGTGCTGTACCCGGGACAGTAAACACTGAAGCTTTCTTT.

This clonotype was seen a handful of times. The CDR3 is CAISETSGSAGELFF. In DNA, the CDR3 is TGTGCCATCAGCGAGACTAGCGGGAGTGCCGGGGAGCTGTTTTTT. This chain links TRBV10-3 with TRBJ2-2; 12 bases are shared with TRBD2. CDR1 ENHRY and CDR2 SYGVKD come from the germline V gene. This CDR3 contains 15 residues. J was trimmed by 6 bases and V by 6 bases; bases with no gene match: 5.

The chain uses TRBV27 and TRBJ2-1, with D possibly being TRBD1 or TRBD2 (6 bases each). V was cut by 2 bases and J by 2 bases, with 22 bases left in between. Germline V gives CDR1 MNHEY, CDR2 SMNVEV (reference sequence). This CDR3 is 19 amino acids long. The CDR3 bases are TGTGCCAGCAGTTTAAGTTCGGGGGCGCAAAATAACCCCTACAATGAGCAGTTCTTC. This translates into CASSLSSGAQNNPYNEQFF.

The chain employs TRBV7-2 and TRBJ2-7; 10 bases agree with TRBD2. The germline CDR1 and CDR2 sequences are SGHTA and FQGNSA. V shed 3 bases and J 1 base; nucleotides not matched to a gene: 6. This CDR3 contains 16 residues. CDR3: CASSFWLAGGSYEQYF. CDR3 DNA: TGTGCCAGCAGCTTTTGGTTAGCGGGAGGTTCCTACGAGCAGTACTTC.

The chain recombines TRBV28 with TRBJ2-5, with 7 bases aligning to TRBD1. This CDR3 spans 15 amino acids. V shed 5 bases, J shed 5 bases, and the junction held 11 bases outside the gene matches. In germline, CDR1 is MDHEN, CDR2 SYDVKM. The chain's CDR3 is CASSRPTGMEETQYF. The DNA of the CDR3 is TGTGCCAGCAGTCGTCCGACAGGGATGGAGGAGACCCAGTACTTC.

CDR3 coding DNA: TGTGCCAGCAGCGAACAGGGGAATTCTAACTATGGCTACACCTTC. Its translation is CASSEQGNSNYGYTF. The J gene is TRBJ1-2, the V gene TRBV25-1, with 7 bases identical to TRBD1. The V and J ends lost 6 bases and 0 bases, in that order; junction bases with no gene match: 7. CDR1 and CDR2 from the germline V gene are MGHDK and SYGVNS. CDR3 size: 15 residues.

The chain uses TRBV11-2 and TRBJ2-3, with TRBD2 matching over 12 bases. The V and J ends lost 4 bases and 4 bases, in that order; junction bases with no gene match: 6. The CDR3 is made up of 16 amino acids. Germline CDR1 SGHAT, CDR2 FQNNGV. CDR3 loop: CASSSKTSGGSDTQYF. CDR3 in DNA: TGTGCCAGCAGCTCGAAGACTAGCGGGGGTTCAGATACGCAGTATTTT.

V is TRBV15 and J is TRBJ2-1; 9 bases map to TRBD2. The CDR3 covers 21 residues. V shed 4 bases, J shed 0 bases, and the junction held 19 bases outside the gene matches. Germline lookup yields CDR1 LNHNV and CDR2 YYDKDF (reference sequence). The CDR3 is CATSTLRKGLASWSSYNEQFF. The CDR3 nucleotides are TGTGCCACCAGCACCCTGAGGAAGGGACTAGCATCCTGGAGCTCCTACAATGAGCAGTTCTTC. Full variable domain (remainder filled in from reference TRBV15 and TRBJ2-1): DAMVIQNPRYQVTQFGKPVTLSCSQTLNHNVMYWYQQKSSQAPKLLFHYYDKDFNNEADTPDNFQSRRPNTSFCFLDIRSPGLGDTAMYLCATSTLRKGLASWSSYNEQFFGPGTRLTVL.

The genes are TRBV5-1 and TRBJ2-1, with 9 bases identical to TRBD1. V trimming: 3 bases; J trimming: 6 bases; junction bases outside the gene matches: 7. The CDR3 contains 15 residues. Germline-derived CDR1 and CDR2 are SGHRS and YFSETQ. CDR3 sequence: CASSSGTGPFNEQFF. The CDR3 region has the DNA TGCGCCAGCAGCTCAGGGACAGGGCCCTTCAATGAGCAGTTCTTC.

There are many counts of this clonotype. The chain combines TRBV4-2 with TRBJ2-7, with 9 bases fitting TRBD2. The length of the CDR3 is 15 residues. Germline CDR1 is LGHNA and CDR2 is YNFKEQ. V shed 8 bases, J shed 7 bases, and the junction held 15 bases outside the gene matches. The CDR3 loop is CASRGLAGLPGEQYF. CDR3 nucleotide sequence: TGTGCCAGCCGTGGGCTAGCGGGACTGCCGGGGGAGCAGTACTTC.

This clonotype was counted only a few times. The DNA of the CDR3 is TGTGCCAGCAGCCAACCGACCGGGGGCAGGGGGCCGAATGAGCAGTTCTTC. It is translated as CASSQPTGGRGPNEQFF. The chain links TRBV7-9 to TRBJ2-1, with 8 bases matching TRBD1. Germline V gene sequence: CDR1 SEHNR, CDR2 FQNEAQ (reference sequence). Trimming removed 5 bases from V and 7 bases from J; junction bases left unmatched: 16. The CDR3 contains 17 residues.

The chain has TRBV11-2 and TRBJ2-2; D gene unclear. V was cut by 2 bases and J by 5 bases, with 12 bases left in between. The length of the CDR3 is 15 residues. Looked up from germline, CDR1 is SGHAT and CDR2 is FQNNGV. CDR3 sequence reads: CASSLIARPTGELFF. The CDR3 DNA sequence: TGTGCCAGCAGCTTAATAGCCAGACCGACCGGGGAGCTGTTTTTT.

The sample holds many counts of this clonotype. The CDR3 loop is CATQTYVRASGGADEQFF. The CDR3, as DNA: TGTGCCACCCAAACTTATGTTCGAGCTAGCGGGGGGGCCGATGAGCAGTTCTTC. The chain uses TRBV13 and TRBJ2-1; 12 bases match TRBD2. The germline V gene has CDR1 PRHDT and CDR2 FYEKMQ (reference sequence). Losses at the gene ends were 10 bases for V and 8 bases for J; bases not matched to a gene: 21. CDR3 size: 18 residues.

This clonotype appeared a few times. The chain recombines TRBV6-1 with TRBJ1-1; D possibly corresponds to TRBD1 (5 bases). Per the germline V gene, CDR1 is MNHNS and CDR2 is SASEGT. Trimming pared 5 bases from V and 5 bases from J, leaving 12 bases between. CDR3 size: 13 residues. The CDR3, as DNA: TGTGCCAGCAGTCCTTGGCGGGGGACTGAAGCTTTCTTT. It translates to CASSPWRGTEAFF.

The table lists this clonotype with a few counts. The chain recombines TRBV7-3 with TRBJ2-1, with D possibly being TRBD2 (6 bases). V was trimmed by 5 bases and J by 4 bases, leaving 18 bases between them. CDR1 and CDR2 from the germline V gene are SGHTA and FQGTGA. The CDR3 is 16 amino acids. This chain's CDR3 is CASSQGRDFRYNEQFF. CDR3 coding DNA: TGTGCCAGCAGCCAAGGCCGGGACTTTCGATACAATGAGCAGTTCTTC.

This clonotype ranks as medium-sized (0.01 to 0.1%). The CDR3 DNA reads TGTGCCATCAGTGAATGGGACAGGGGCACAGATACGCAGTATTTT. Translated: CAISEWDRGTDTQYF. V is TRBV10-3 and J is TRBJ2-3; TRBD1 aligns across 9 bases. Germline CDR1 is ENHRY and CDR2 is SYGVKD. Unmatched junction bases numbered 2, after V lost 3 bases and J lost 1 base. This CDR3 region has 15 residues.

The chain links TRBV20-1 to TRBJ2-6, with D maybe TRBD1 (5 bases). The CDR3 spans 17 residues. V lost 3 bases and J lost 1, with 16 bases in between. The V gene's germline CDR1 is DFQATT and CDR2 SNEGSKA (reference sequence). The CDR3 loop is CSASRGGSFSGANVLTF. The CDR3 nucleotides are TGCAGTGCTAGTAGGGGTGGCAGCTTTTCTGGGGCCAACGTCCTGACTTTC.

Comments on this clonotype: Because it lacks the conserved phenylalanine or tryptophan at the end, this CDR3 is likely a read error. The DNA is left out, because the CDR3 cannot be placed on it with certainty; the CDR3 is given as TCRdb lists it. The V and J genes are TRBV20-1 and TRBJ2-5; the table's D call, TRBD1, has no DNA check behind it. From germline, CDR1 is DFQATT and CDR2 SNEGSKA (reference sequence). Termini included, the CDR3 measures 9 amino acids. This CDR3 is CSPPGGGWS.

This clonotype appeared a few times. The chain is built from TRBV28 and TRBJ1-6, with 9 bases fitting TRBD1. The germline CDR1 and CDR2 sequences are MDHEN and SYDVKM. The ends lost 4 bases at V and 2 bases at J; junction bases unmatched: 3. This CDR3 contains 16 residues. Here the CDR3 DNA reads TGTGCCAGCAGTTGGGGGACAGGGCCCTATAATTCACCCCTCCACTTT. Translation gives CASSWGTGPYNSPLHF.

This clonotype was counted between two and nine times. This chain links TRBV4-2 with TRBJ2-1; TRBD2 matches 10 bases. With 2 bases clipped from V and 0 bases from J, the junction kept 7 bases outside the gene matches. The CDR3 is made up of 18 amino acids. Germline V CDR1 and CDR2: LGHNA, YNFKEQ. The DNA for the CDR3 is TGTGCCAGCAGCCAATGGCCTAGCGGGGGCAGCTCCTACAATGAGCAGTTCTTC. Translated: CASSQWPSGGSSYNEQFF.

This clonotype showed up just a few times. The gene calls are TRBV20-1 and TRBJ1-1; 8 bases align to TRBD1. From germline, CDR1 is DFQATT and CDR2 SNEGSKA (reference sequence). J lost 8 bases, V lost 0 bases, and 5 bases had no gene match. The CDR3 covers 13 residues. Written as DNA, the CDR3 is TGCAGTGCTAGAGAGTCGACAGGGGACGAAGCTTTCTTT. This sequence encodes CSARESTGDEAFF.